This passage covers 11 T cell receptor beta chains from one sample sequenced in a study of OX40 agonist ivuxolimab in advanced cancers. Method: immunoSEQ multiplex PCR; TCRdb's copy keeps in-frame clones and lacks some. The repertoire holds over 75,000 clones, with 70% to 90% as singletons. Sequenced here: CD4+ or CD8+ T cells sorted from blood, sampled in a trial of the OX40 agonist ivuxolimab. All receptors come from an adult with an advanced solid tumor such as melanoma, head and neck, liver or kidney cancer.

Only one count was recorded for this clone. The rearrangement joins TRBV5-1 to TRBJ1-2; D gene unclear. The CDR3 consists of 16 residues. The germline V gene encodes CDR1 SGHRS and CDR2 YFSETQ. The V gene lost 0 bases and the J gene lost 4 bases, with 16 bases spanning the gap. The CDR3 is CASSLGGISQSYGYTF. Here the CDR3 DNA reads TGCGCCAGCAGCTTGGGAGGGATTTCACAATCCTATGGCTACACCTTC.

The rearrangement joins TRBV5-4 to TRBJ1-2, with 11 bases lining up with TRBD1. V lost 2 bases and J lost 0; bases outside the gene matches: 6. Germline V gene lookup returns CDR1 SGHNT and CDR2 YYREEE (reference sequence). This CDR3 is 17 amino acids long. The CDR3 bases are TGTGCCAGCAGCTTCCCCGGGACAGGGGGACCTAACTATGGCTACACCTTC. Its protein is CASSFPGTGGPNYGYTF.

CDR3 region: CASSPDPNTEAFF. Written as DNA, the CDR3 is TGTGCCAGCAGCCCAGATCCGAACACTGAAGCTTTCTTT. This sequence joins TRBV7-3 and TRBJ1-1; no clear D. The V gene lost 5 bases and the J gene lost 1 base, with 8 bases spanning the gap. The CDR3 runs 13 residues. CDR1 SGHTA and CDR2 FQGTGA come from the germline V gene.

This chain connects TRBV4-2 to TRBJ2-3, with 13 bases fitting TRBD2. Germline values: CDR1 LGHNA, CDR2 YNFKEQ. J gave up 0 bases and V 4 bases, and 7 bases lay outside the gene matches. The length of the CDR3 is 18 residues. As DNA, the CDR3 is TGTGCCAGCAGCCGAGGGACTAGCGGGGACAGGAGCACAGATACGCAGTATTTT. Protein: CASSRGTSGDRSTDTQYF.

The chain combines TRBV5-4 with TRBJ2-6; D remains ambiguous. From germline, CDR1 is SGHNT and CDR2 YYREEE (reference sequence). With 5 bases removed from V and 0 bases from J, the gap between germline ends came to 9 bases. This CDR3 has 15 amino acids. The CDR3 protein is CASSIGFSGANVLTF. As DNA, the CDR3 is TGTGCCAGCAGTATTGGCTTCTCTGGGGCCAACGTCCTGACTTTC.

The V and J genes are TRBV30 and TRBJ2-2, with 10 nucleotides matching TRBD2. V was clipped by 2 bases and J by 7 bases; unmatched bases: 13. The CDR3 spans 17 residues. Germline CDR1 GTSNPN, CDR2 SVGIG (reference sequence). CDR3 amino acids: CAWSPSFGTSVFGELFF. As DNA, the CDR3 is TGTGCCTGGAGTCCTTCCTTCGGGACTAGCGTATTCGGGGAGCTGTTTTTT.

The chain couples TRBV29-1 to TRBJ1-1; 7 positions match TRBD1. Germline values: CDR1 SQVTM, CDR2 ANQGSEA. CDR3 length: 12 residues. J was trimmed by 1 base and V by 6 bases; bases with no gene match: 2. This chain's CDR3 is CSVNRGNTEAFF. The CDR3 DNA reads TGCAGCGTCAACAGGGGGAACACTGAAGCTTTCTTT. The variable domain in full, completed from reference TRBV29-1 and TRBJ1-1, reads SAVISQKPSRDICQRGTSLTIQCQVDSQVTMMFWYRQQPGQSLTLIATANQGSEATYESGFVIDKFPISRPNLTFSTLTVSNMSPEDSSIYLCSVNRGNTEAFFGQGTRLTVV.

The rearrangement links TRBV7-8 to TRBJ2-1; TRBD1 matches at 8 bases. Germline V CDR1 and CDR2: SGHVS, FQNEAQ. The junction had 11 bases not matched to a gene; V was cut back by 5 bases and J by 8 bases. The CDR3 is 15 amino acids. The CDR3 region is CASSPRTGHPDEQFF. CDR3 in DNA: TGTGCCAGCAGCCCGAGGACAGGGCATCCCGATGAGCAGTTCTTC.

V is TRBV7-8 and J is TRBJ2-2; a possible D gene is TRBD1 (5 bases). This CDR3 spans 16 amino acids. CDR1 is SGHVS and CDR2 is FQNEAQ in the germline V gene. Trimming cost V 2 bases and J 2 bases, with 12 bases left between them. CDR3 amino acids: CASSLRWQGNTGELFF. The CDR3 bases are TGTGCCAGCAGCTTACGGTGGCAGGGAAACACCGGGGAGCTGTTTTTT.

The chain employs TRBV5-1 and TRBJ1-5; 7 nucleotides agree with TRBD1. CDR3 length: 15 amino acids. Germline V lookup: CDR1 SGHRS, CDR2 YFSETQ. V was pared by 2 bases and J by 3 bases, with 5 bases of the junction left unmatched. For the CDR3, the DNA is TGCGCCAGCAGCTTCGACGGGACAGTCAATCAGCCCCAGCATTTT. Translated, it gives CASSFDGTVNQPQHF.

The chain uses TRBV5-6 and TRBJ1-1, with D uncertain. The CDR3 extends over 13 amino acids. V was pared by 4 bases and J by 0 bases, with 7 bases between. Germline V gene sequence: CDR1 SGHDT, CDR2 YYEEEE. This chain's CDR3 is CASSDTVNTEAFF. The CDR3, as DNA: TGTGCCAGCAGCGATACAGTGAACACTGAAGCTTTCTTT.